This TCR beta chain stems from a study of persistence of HIV-infected CD4 T cells. Cells were stimulated with CMV-infected fibroblast lysates at around 9.1 ug/mL. CD40L/CD69 double-negative CD45RO-high memory CD4+ T cells were collected. Concerning this clone itself: Its antigen is still unknown.

The CDR3 runs to 15 residues. V gave up 3 bases and J gave up 6 bases; unmatched junction bases: 5. Germline CDR1 LNHNV, CDR2 YYDKDF (reference sequence). Sequencing used immunoSEQ version 4 in survey mode. Repertoires were generated with immunoSEQ multiplex PCR, while TCRdb's copy carries only in-frame clones and drops some. The sample consists of approximately 31,000 clones, roughly 80% of them appearing once. This TCR derives from an adult woman with HIV who was CMV-seropositive. Sequencing was performed on CD4+ T cells sorted from PBMCs after roughly 18-hour stimulation, taken from a patient who received antiretroviral therapy. The chain has TRBV15 and TRBJ2-3; 11 nucleotides line up with TRBD2. DNA of the CDR3: TGTGCCACCAGCAGGACTAGCGGGAAAGTGGATACGCAGTATTTT. Translated: CATSRTSGKVDTQYF.